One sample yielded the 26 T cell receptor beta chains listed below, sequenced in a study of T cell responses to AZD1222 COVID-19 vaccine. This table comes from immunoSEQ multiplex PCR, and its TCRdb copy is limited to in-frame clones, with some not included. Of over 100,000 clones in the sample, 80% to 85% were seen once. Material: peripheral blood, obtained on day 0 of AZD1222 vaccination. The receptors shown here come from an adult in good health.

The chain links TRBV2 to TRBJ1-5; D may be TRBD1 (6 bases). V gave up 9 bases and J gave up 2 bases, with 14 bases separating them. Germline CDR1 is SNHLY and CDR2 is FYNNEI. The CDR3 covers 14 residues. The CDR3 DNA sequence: TGTGCCAGTGGGCCAAGACAGGGCAATCAGCCCCAGCATTTT. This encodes CASGPRQGNQPQHF.

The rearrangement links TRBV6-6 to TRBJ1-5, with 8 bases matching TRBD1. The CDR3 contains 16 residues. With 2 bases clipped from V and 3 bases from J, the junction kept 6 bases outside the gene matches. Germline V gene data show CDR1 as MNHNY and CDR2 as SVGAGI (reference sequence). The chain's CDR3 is CASSYVGQAPNQPQHF. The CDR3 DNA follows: TGTGCCAGCAGTTACGTGGGACAGGCTCCCAATCAGCCCCAGCATTTT.

The CDR3 DNA reads TGTGCCAGCAGTGGCCGGGGTAATTCACCCCTCCACTTT. It yields the protein CASSGRGNSPLHF. This chain connects TRBV25-1 to TRBJ1-6; no clear D. The CDR3 covers 13 residues. V was cut by 4 bases and J by 6 bases, with 7 bases left in between. Germline assignment: CDR1 MGHDK and CDR2 SYGVNS. The full variable domain, in which reference TRBV25-1 and TRBJ1-6 provide the parts outside the CDR3, is EADIYQTPRYLVIGTGKKITLECSQTMGHDKMYWYQQDPGMELHLIHYSYGVNSTEKGDLSSESTVSRIRTEHFPLTLESARPSHTSQYLCASSGRGNSPLHFGNGTRLTVT.

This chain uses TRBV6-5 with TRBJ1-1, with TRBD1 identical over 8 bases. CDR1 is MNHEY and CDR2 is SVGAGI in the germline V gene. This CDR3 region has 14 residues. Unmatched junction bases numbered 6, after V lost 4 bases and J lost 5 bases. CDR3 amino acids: CASSFTGGGTEAFF. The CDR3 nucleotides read TGTGCCAGCAGTTTTACAGGGGGTGGGACTGAAGCTTTCTTT.

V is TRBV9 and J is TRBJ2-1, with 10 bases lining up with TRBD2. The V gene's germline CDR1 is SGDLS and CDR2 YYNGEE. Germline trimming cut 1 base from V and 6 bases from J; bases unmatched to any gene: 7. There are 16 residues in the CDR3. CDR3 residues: CASSVSGSGRANEQFF. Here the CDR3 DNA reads TGTGCCAGCAGCGTATCTGGCAGCGGGAGGGCCAATGAGCAGTTCTTC. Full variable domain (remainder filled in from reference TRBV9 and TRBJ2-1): DSGVTQTPKHLITATGQRVTLRCSPRSGDLSVYWYQQSLDQGLQFLIQYYNGEERAKGNILERFSAQQFPDLHSELNLSSLELGDSALYFCASSVSGSGRANEQFFGPGTRLTVL.

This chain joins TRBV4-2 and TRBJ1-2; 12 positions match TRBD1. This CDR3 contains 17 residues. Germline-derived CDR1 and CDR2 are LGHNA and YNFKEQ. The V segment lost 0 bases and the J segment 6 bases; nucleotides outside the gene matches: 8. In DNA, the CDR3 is TGTGCCAGCAGCCAAGATTCCGGGACAGGGGGCGAGGATGGCTACACCTTC. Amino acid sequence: CASSQDSGTGGEDGYTF.

The DNA of the CDR3 is TGTGCCAGCAGGATAGGGACAACTAACTATGGCTACACCTTC. Its protein product is CASRIGTTNYGYTF. The rearrangement uses TRBV28 and TRBJ1-2, with a possible D match to TRBD1 (6 bases). Deletions cut 6 bases from V and 0 bases from J, with 11 bases between. CDR1 and CDR2 (germline): MDHEN, SYDVKM. The CDR3 is 14 amino acids.

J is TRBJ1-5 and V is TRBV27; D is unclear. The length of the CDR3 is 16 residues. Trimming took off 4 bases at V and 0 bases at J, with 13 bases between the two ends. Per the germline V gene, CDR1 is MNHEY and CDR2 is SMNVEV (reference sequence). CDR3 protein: CASSSGRTFSNQPQHF. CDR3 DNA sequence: TGTGCCAGCAGTTCGGGCCGAACATTTAGCAATCAGCCCCAGCATTTT.

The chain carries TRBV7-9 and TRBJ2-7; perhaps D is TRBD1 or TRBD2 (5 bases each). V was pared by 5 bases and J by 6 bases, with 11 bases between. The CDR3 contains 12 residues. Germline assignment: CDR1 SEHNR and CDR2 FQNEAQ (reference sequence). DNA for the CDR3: TGTGCCAGCAGCCCTGCTGGGGGCGAGCAGTACTTC. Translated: CASSPAGGEQYF.

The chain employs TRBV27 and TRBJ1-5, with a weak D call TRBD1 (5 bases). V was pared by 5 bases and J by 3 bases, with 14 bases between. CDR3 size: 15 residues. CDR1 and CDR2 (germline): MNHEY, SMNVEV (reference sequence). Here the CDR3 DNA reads TGTGCCAGCAGTATCCGACAGTCACTCAATCAGCCCCAGCATTTT. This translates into CASSIRQSLNQPQHF.

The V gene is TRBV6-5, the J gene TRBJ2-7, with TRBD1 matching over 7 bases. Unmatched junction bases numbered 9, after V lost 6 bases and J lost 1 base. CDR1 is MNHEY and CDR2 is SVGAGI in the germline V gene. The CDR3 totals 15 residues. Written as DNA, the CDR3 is TGTGCCAGCAGAGAGGGACAGCTACAATCCTACGAGCAGTACTTC. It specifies CASREGQLQSYEQYF.

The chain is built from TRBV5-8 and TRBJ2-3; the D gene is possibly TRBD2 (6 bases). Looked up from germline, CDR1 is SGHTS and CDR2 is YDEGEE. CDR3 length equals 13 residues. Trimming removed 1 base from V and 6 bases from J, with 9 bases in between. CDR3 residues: CASSLQGGDTQYF. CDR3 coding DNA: TGTGCCAGCAGCTTGCAGGGAGGTGATACGCAGTATTTT.

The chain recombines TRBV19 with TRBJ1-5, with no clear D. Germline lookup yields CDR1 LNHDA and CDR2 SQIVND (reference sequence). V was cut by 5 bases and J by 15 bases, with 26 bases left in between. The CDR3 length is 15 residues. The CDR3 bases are TGTGCCAGTAGTCCCTTCCGGGATGCCGCTACGTCGGGGCATTTT. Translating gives CASSPFRDAATSGHF. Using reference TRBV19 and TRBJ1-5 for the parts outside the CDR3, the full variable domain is DGGITQSPKYLFRKEGQNVTLSCEQNLNHDAMYWYRQDPGQGLRLIYYSQIVNDFQKGDIAEGYSVSREKKESFPLTVTSAQKNPTAFYLCASSPFRDAATSGHFGDGTRLSIL.

The CDR3 sequence is CASRDRGTNEKLFF. As DNA, the CDR3 is TGTGCCAGCCGCGACAGGGGCACTAATGAAAAACTGTTTTTT. J is TRBJ1-4 and V is TRBV3-1 (or the pseudogene TRBV3-2), with 8 bases fitting TRBD1. The junction had 4 bases not matched to a gene; V was cut back by 8 bases and J by 2 bases. Germline-derived CDR1 and CDR2 are LGHDT and YNNKEL (reference sequence). CDR3 length: 14 amino acids.

In DNA, the CDR3 is TGCGCCAGCAGCTTGGTGATAGCGGGGGGGTTCTACAATGAGCAGTTCTTC. Its protein is CASSLVIAGGFYNEQFF. The rearrangement links TRBV5-1 to TRBJ2-1; 11 bases agree with TRBD2. The CDR3 is 17 amino acids. CDR1 is SGHRS and CDR2 is YFSETQ in the germline V gene. Trimming at V came to 0 bases and at J to 3 bases, leaving 5 bases not matched to a gene.

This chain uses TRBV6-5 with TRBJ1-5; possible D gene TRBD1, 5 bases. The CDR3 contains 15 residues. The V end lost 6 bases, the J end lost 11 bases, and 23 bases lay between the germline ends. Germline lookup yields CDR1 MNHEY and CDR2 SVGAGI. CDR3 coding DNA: TGTGCCAGCAGAGCCATCGACAGCCCCCATTCGACCCAGCATTTT. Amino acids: CASRAIDSPHSTQHF.

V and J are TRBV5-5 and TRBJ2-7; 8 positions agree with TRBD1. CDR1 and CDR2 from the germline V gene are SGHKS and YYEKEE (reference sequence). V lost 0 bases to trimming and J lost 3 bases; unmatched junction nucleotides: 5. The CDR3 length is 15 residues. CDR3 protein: CASSLGVTGVYEQYF. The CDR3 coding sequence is TGTGCCAGCAGCTTGGGGGTGACAGGGGTCTACGAGCAGTACTTC.

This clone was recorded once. CDR3 residues: CASSPPRLGGTRGYTF. The CDR3 coding sequence is TGTGCCAGCAGCCCCCCCCGCCTTGGCGGAACCCGTGGCTACACCTTC. The chain employs TRBV7-2 and TRBJ1-2; D is unclear. The germline V gene encodes CDR1 SGHTA and CDR2 FQGNSA. Trimming cost V 5 bases and J 7 bases, with 23 bases left between them. CDR3 size: 16 residues.

CDR3 residues: CASSDPGTVLGAFF. CDR3 bases: TGCGCCAGCAGCGACCCGGGGACAGTTTTGGGAGCTTTCTTT. The chain combines TRBV5-1 with TRBJ1-1, with 7 positions matching TRBD1. This CDR3 is built from 14 residues. Looked up from germline, CDR1 is SGHRS and CDR2 is YFSETQ. Losses at the gene ends were 4 bases for V and 10 bases for J; bases not matched to a gene: 13.

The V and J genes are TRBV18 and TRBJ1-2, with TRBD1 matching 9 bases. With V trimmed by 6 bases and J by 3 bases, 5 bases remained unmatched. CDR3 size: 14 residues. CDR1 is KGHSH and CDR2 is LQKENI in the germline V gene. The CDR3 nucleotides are TGTGCCAGCTCCCCGGGACAGGGCGACTATGGCTACACCTTC. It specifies CASSPGQGDYGYTF.

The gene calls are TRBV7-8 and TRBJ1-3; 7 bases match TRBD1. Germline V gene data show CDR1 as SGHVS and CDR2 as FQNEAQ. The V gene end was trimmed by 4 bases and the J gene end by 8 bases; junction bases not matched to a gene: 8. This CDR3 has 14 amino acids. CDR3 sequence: CASSSQGGFDTIYF. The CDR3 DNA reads TGTGCCAGCAGCTCGCAGGGGGGATTCGACACCATATATTTT.

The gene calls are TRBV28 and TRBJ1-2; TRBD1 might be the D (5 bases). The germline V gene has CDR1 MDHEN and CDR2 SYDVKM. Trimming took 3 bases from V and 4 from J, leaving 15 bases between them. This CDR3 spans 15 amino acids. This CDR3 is CASSFSRQGPYGYTF. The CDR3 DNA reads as TGTGCCAGCAGTTTTTCCCGGCAGGGCCCCTATGGCTACACCTTC.

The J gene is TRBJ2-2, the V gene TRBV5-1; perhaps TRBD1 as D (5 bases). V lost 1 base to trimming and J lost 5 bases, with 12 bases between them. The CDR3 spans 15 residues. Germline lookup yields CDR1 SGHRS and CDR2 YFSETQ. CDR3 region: CASSLPGMRTGELFF. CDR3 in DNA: TGCGCCAGCAGCTTGCCAGGGATGCGGACCGGGGAGCTGTTTTTT.

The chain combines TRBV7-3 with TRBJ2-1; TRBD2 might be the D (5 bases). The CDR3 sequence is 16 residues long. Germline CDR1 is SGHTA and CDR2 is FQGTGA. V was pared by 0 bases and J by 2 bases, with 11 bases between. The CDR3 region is CASSLTGGLTYNEQFF. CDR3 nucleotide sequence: TGTGCCAGCAGCTTAACGGGCGGGTTGACCTACAATGAGCAGTTCTTC.

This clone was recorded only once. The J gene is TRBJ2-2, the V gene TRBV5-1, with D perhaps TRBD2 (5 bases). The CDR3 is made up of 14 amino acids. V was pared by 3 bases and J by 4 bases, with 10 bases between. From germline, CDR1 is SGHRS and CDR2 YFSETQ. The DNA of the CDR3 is TGCGCCAGCAGCTCGGACTTGTCCACCGGGGAGCTGTTTTTT. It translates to CASSSDLSTGELFF. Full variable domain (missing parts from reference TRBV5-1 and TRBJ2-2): KAGVTQTPRYLIKTRGQQVTLSCSPISGHRSVSWYQQTPGQGLQFLFEYFSETQRNKGNFPGRFSGRQFSNSRSEMNVSTLELGDSALYLCASSSDLSTGELFFGEGSRLTVL.

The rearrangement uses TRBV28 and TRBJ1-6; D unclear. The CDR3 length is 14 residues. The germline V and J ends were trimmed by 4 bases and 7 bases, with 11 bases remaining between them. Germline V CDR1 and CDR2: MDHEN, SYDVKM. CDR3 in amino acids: CASSSAVGNSPLHF. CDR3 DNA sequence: TGTGCCAGCAGTTCTGCTGTTGGCAATTCACCCCTCCACTTT.